This TCR beta chain was sequenced during a study of T cells expressing NK-cell markers. Germline V gives CDR1 SNHLY, CDR2 FYNNEI. The CDR3 consists of 13 residues. TCRdb re-called the 5' RACE reads and gives one entry per CDR3 protein, without DNA. The sample has around 470,000 distinct CDR3 sequences, and its top ten clones hold roughly 1.4%. The J gene is TRBJ1-1, the V gene TRBV2. The sequence came from a woman in her 50s in good health. The sample was blood T cells: a sorted CD56 or NKG2C T cell subset, CD4+ or CD8+ T cells, or bulk PBMC T cells (not recorded which). The CDR3: CASSTDQNTEAFF.